A selection of T cell receptor beta chains follows, all from one sample in a study of patients and donors after allogeneic stem cell transplantation. TCRdb passed the RT-PCR reads through MiXCR, listing each CDR3 protein once. Found here are hundreds of thousands of distinct CDR3 sequences, 13% to 15% of them singletons; the top ten hold roughly 12%. The specimen sequenced was blood, either unsorted or a sorted T cell fraction (not recorded which). These receptors were obtained from a human donor who was either an allogeneic HSCT recipient or a stem cell or donor lymphocyte infusion donor (not recorded which). It is not recorded whose cells these are; they may come from a transplant donor. Both conserved end residues are part of each CDR3. The order of the fields is clone size, V gene, J gene, D gene, CDR3 DNA, CDR3 protein. A D gene is named only where the DNA matches it firmly. Clone size, where shown, is once, few, many, or a class for clones that have expanded.

abundance: NA; v_gene: TRBV7-2; j_gene: TRBJ2-5; d_gene: NA; CDR3nt: TGTGCCAGCAGGTATCGGGAGACCCAGTACTTC; CDR3aa: CASRYRETQYF
abundance: once; v_gene: TRBV29-1; j_gene: TRBJ2-1; d_gene: NA; CDR3nt: TGCAGCGTTGAGCGGGCGGCCTACAATGAGCAGTTCTTC; CDR3aa: CSVERAAYNEQFF
abundance: NA; v_gene: TRBV7-7; j_gene: TRBJ2-2; d_gene: NA; CDR3nt: TGTGCTAGCAGCTTAGTATACGGGGGTATCGGGGAGCTGTTTTTT; CDR3aa: CASSLVYGGIGELFF
abundance: NA; v_gene: TRBV5-1; j_gene: TRBJ2-1; d_gene: NA; CDR3nt: TGCGCCAGCAGCCCGGTAGGTGGTTCCTACAATGAGCAGTTCTTC; CDR3aa: CASSPVGGSYNEQFF
abundance: many; v_gene: TRBV5-1; j_gene: TRBJ2-2; d_gene: TRBD1; CDR3nt: TGCGCCAGTAGAGGACAGGGGGCTGTAACCGGGGAGCTGTTTTTT; CDR3aa: CASRGQGAVTGELFF
abundance: NA; v_gene: TRBV12-3/TRBV12-4; j_gene: TRBJ1-2; d_gene: NA; CDR3nt: TGTGCCAGCAGTTGGGGACCGCGCTATGGCTACACCTTC; CDR3aa: CASSWGPRYGYTF
abundance: many; v_gene: TRBV20-1; j_gene: TRBJ2-1; d_gene: TRBD2; CDR3nt: TGCAGTGCTAGGGCGGGGGGGATCTACAATGAGCAGTTCTTC; CDR3aa: CSARAGGIYNEQFF
abundance: few; v_gene: TRBV25-1; j_gene: TRBJ2-1; d_gene: TRBD2; CDR3nt: TGTGCCTGCAGTGAATTCTCTAGCGGGGGAAACAATGAGCAGTTCTTC; CDR3aa: CACSEFSSGGNNEQFF
abundance: few; v_gene: TRBV7-9; j_gene: TRBJ2-1; d_gene: TRBD2; CDR3nt: TGTGCCAGCAGCTCCCGGGGGGGTGAGCAGTTCTTC; CDR3aa: CASSSRGGEQFF
abundance: NA; v_gene: TRBV5-1; j_gene: TRBJ1-3; d_gene: NA; CDR3nt: TGCGCCAGCAGCCGGGACGGGGTCTCTGGAAACACCATATATTTT; CDR3aa: CASSRDGVSGNTIYF
abundance: few; v_gene: TRBV7-3; j_gene: TRBJ2-5; d_gene: NA; CDR3nt: TGTGCCAGCAGCCCAGGGACACGAAACCAAGAGACCCAGTACTTC; CDR3aa: CASSPGTRNQETQYF
abundance: many; v_gene: TRBV5-1; j_gene: TRBJ2-1; d_gene: TRBD1; CDR3nt: TGCGCCAGCAGCAGATTAGGGGGCGCGATTAGGAATGAGCAGTTCTTC; CDR3aa: CASSRLGGAIRNEQFF
abundance: few; v_gene: TRBV20-1; j_gene: TRBJ2-7; d_gene: NA; CDR3nt: TGCAGTGCTAGCCCTATCCCACGAAACTCCTACGAGCAGTACTTC; CDR3aa: CSASPIPRNSYEQYF
abundance: NA; v_gene: TRBV5-5; j_gene: TRBJ2-7; d_gene: NA; CDR3nt: TGTGCCAGCAGCTTGGTAGTGAGCGGGCACGAGCAGTACTTC; CDR3aa: CASSLVVSGHEQYF
abundance: few; v_gene: TRBV20-1; j_gene: TRBJ2-3; d_gene: NA; CDR3nt: TGCAGTGCTCTTACAGGGCGGGGGACAGATACGCAGTATTTT; CDR3aa: CSALTGRGTDTQYF
abundance: few; v_gene: TRBV6-1; j_gene: TRBJ2-3; d_gene: NA; CDR3nt: TGTGCCAGCAGTAACCGGGACCAATTCACAGATACGCAGTATTTT; CDR3aa: CASSNRDQFTDTQYF
abundance: NA; v_gene: TRBV19; j_gene: TRBJ1-6; d_gene: TRBD1; CDR3nt: TGTGCCAGTAGTAGAACTCGGACAGGTGGGGGTTCACCCCTCCACTTT; CDR3aa: CASSRTRTGGGSPLHF
abundance: many; v_gene: TRBV20-1; j_gene: TRBJ2-1; d_gene: TRBD2; CDR3nt: TGCAGTGCTTCCGGGACTAGCGGGGGGAGCTCCTACAATGAGCAGTTCTTC; CDR3aa: CSASGTSGGSSYNEQFF